The 31 T cell receptor beta chains in this list originate from one sample, sequenced in a study of T cell responses to AZD1222 COVID-19 vaccine. The table came from immunoSEQ multiplex PCR; TCRdb's copy has only in-frame clones and leaves some out. The sample has over 45,000 clones; 89% are singletons. The material was peripheral blood, obtained on day 0 of AZD1222 vaccination. The receptor set was obtained from an adult in good health.

The chain couples TRBV5-1 to TRBJ1-4; perhaps TRBD1 as D (6 bases). V was shortened by 4 bases and J by 0 bases, with 10 bases between the two germline ends. CDR3 length: 15 amino acids. Germline CDR1 and CDR2: SGHRS and YFSETQ. The CDR3 coding sequence is TGCGCCAGCAGCGGGGGACACTCAACTAATGAAAAACTGTTTTTT. This sequence encodes CASSGGHSTNEKLFF.

The rearrangement uses TRBV9 and TRBJ2-3, with TRBD2 as a possible D gene (6 bases). Germline V gene lookup returns CDR1 SGDLS and CDR2 YYNGEE. V lost 3 bases and J lost 2, with 16 bases in between. The CDR3 is 16 amino acids. The CDR3 DNA follows: TGTGCCAGCAGCGCCTCATTAGCGGAACCCACAGATACGCAGTATTTT. Translating it yields CASSASLAEPTDTQYF. Drawing the rest from reference TRBV9 and TRBJ2-3, the complete variable domain is DSGVTQTPKHLITATGQRVTLRCSPRSGDLSVYWYQQSLDQGLQFLIQYYNGEERAKGNILERFSAQQFPDLHSELNLSSLELGDSALYFCASSASLAEPTDTQYFGPGTRLTVL.

The rearrangement links TRBV27 to TRBJ1-1; D possibly corresponds to TRBD1 (5 bases). Between the trimmed V and J ends, which lost 2 bases and 0 bases, there was a span of 16 bases. The CDR3 runs to 17 residues. Germline values: CDR1 MNHEY, CDR2 SMNVEV (reference sequence). CDR3 region: CASSLTGRRPLNTEAFF. The CDR3 bases are TGTGCCAGCAGTTTAACGGGACGGAGACCGTTGAACACTGAAGCTTTCTTT.

V is TRBV7-2 and J is TRBJ2-7, with 13 bases identical to TRBD2. The CDR3 is 15 amino acids. Germline V gene sequence: CDR1 SGHTA, CDR2 FQGNSA. V was clipped by 5 bases and J by 4 bases; unmatched bases: 5. CDR3 in amino acids: CASSTGLAGNYEQYF. In nucleotides, the CDR3 is TGTGCCAGCAGCACGGGACTAGCGGGAAATTACGAGCAGTACTTC. Combining the CDR3 with reference TRBV7-2 and TRBJ2-7 gives the whole variable domain GAGVSQSPSNKVTEKGKDVELRCDPISGHTALYWYRQSLGQGLEFLIYFQGNSAPDKSGLPSDRFSAERTGGSVSTLTIQRTQQEDSAVYLCASSTGLAGNYEQYFGPGTRLTVT.

This CDR3 reads CASSVGRANEQFF. For the CDR3, the DNA is TGTGCCAGCAGCGTCGGGAGGGCCAATGAGCAGTTCTTC. The chain has TRBV9 and TRBJ2-1, with 8 bases matching TRBD2. Per germline, CDR1 SGDLS and CDR2 YYNGEE. Trimming cost V 2 bases and J 6 bases; bases outside gene matches: 1. The CDR3 contains 13 residues.

The chain joins TRBV6-5 to TRBJ1-1; D gene unclear. Germline loops: CDR1 MNHEY, CDR2 SVGAGI. The CDR3 extends over 15 amino acids. V lost 0 bases to trimming and J lost 5 bases, with 13 bases between them. CDR3 coding DNA: TGTGCCAGCAGTTACTCTTTCTCTCGGGCGACTGAAGCTTTCTTT. Protein sequence: CASSYSFSRATEAFF.

This chain uses TRBV28 with TRBJ2-3; 12 bases line up with TRBD2. The V and J ends lost 4 bases and 3 bases, in that order; junction bases with no gene match: 5. Germline V CDR1 and CDR2: MDHEN, SYDVKM. The CDR3 covers 16 residues. CDR3 protein: CASSWGLAGGTDTQYF. CDR3 coding DNA: TGTGCCAGCAGTTGGGGACTAGCGGGTGGGACAGATACGCAGTATTTT.

This chain links TRBV5-1 with TRBJ2-6, with a tentative D call TRBD1 (6 bases). Germline V gene lookup returns CDR1 SGHRS and CDR2 YFSETQ. V lost 4 bases and J 0 bases, leaving 14 bases between the germline ends. CDR3 size: 17 residues. The CDR3, as DNA: TGCGCCAGCAGCCTACAGGGTCCGAGCTCTGGGGCCAACGTCCTGACTTTC. Protein: CASSLQGPSSGANVLTF.

The sample holds one count of this clone. This sequence joins TRBV18 and TRBJ1-4; D is unresolved. CDR1 KGHSH and CDR2 LQKENI come from the germline V gene. V was cut by 0 bases and J by 8 bases, with 7 bases left in between. The CDR3 has 13 amino acids. The CDR3: CASSPPAEEKLFF. In DNA, the CDR3 is TGTGCCAGCTCACCACCGGCGGAGGAAAAACTGTTTTTT.

The J gene is TRBJ1-4, the V gene TRBV19; 7 bases are shared with TRBD1. Germline values: CDR1 LNHDA, CDR2 SQIVND (reference sequence). The CDR3 loop spans 16 amino acids. J was trimmed by 6 bases and V by 5 bases; bases with no gene match: 12. CDR3 in amino acids: CASSLQLTGPDEKLFF. In DNA, the CDR3 is TGTGCCAGTAGTCTACAGCTGACAGGGCCGGATGAAAAACTGTTTTTT.

The chain links TRBV5-1 to TRBJ2-7; D is uncertain. Trimming removed 0 bases at V and 7 bases at J, with 20 bases between. The CDR3 covers 16 residues. Germline CDR1 SGHRS, CDR2 YFSETQ. The CDR3: CASSLGSGTLVGEQYF. The CDR3 bases are TGCGCCAGCAGCTTGGGCTCCGGAACGTTGGTGGGGGAGCAGTACTTC.

This clone was detected only a few times. The rearrangement links TRBV20-1 to TRBJ2-3; unclear D gene. Germline values: CDR1 DFQATT, CDR2 SNEGSKA (reference sequence). V dropped 3 bases and J dropped 5 bases, with 3 bases sitting between them. This CDR3 has 10 amino acids. The chain's CDR3 is CSASLDTQYF. The CDR3 DNA reads TGCAGTGCTAGCTTAGATACGCAGTATTTT.

The chain combines TRBV20-1 with TRBJ1-1, with a tentative D call TRBD1 (6 bases). V lost 3 bases, J lost 0 bases, and 11 bases lay in between. In germline, CDR1 is DFQATT, CDR2 SNEGSKA (reference sequence). The CDR3 spans 14 residues. CDR3: CSASQGTLNTEAFF. CDR3 nucleotides: TGCAGTGCTAGTCAGGGGACCTTGAACACTGAAGCTTTCTTT.

The chain couples TRBV3-1 (or the pseudogene TRBV3-2) to TRBJ2-1; 10 nucleotides match TRBD2. This CDR3 comprises 16 residues. CDR1 and CDR2 (germline): LGHDT, YNNKEL (reference sequence). The junction had 10 bases not matched to a gene; V was cut back by 4 bases and J by 7 bases. The CDR3 loop is CASSPPSSGRVNEQFF. CDR3 sequence (DNA): TGTGCCAGCAGCCCACCCTCTAGCGGGAGAGTAAATGAGCAGTTCTTC.

The chain is built from TRBV2 and TRBJ2-5; D not resolved. This CDR3 has 12 amino acids. Deletions cut 6 bases from V and 5 bases from J, with 10 bases between. CDR1 and CDR2 from the germline V gene are SNHLY and FYNNEI. The CDR3 spells CASSGVGETQYF. The DNA for the CDR3 is TGTGCCAGCAGCGGAGTCGGGGAGACCCAGTACTTC. Filled out from reference TRBV2 and TRBJ2-5, the complete variable domain reads EPEVTQTPSHQVTQMGQEVILRCVPISNHLYFYWYRQILGQKVEFLVSFYNNEISEKSEIFDDQFSVERPDGSNFTLKIRSTKLEDSAMYFCASSGVGETQYFGPGTRLLVL.

The chain carries TRBV15 and TRBJ2-7; perhaps TRBD1 as D (5 bases). Per germline, CDR1 LNHNV and CDR2 YYDKDF (reference sequence). Between the trimmed V and J ends, which lost 0 bases and 6 bases, there was a span of 9 bases. This CDR3 is 13 amino acids long. CDR3 residues: CATSRDIQGEQYF. The CDR3 DNA is TGTGCCACCAGCAGAGATATCCAGGGCGAGCAGTACTTC.

This clone was recorded only once. The chain links TRBV4-2 to TRBJ2-1, with 11 bases that match TRBD2. CDR1 and CDR2 (germline): LGHNA, YNFKEQ. The ends lost 4 bases at V and 0 bases at J; junction bases unmatched: 5. The CDR3 consists of 17 residues. CDR3: CASSPPGLAGSYNEQFF. As DNA, the CDR3 is TGTGCCAGCAGCCCACCCGGACTAGCGGGCTCCTACAATGAGCAGTTCTTC.

The CDR3 nucleotides are TGTGCCAGCAGTGCTTCCGGGGAGCTGTTTTTT. Its translation is CASSASGELFF. The genes are TRBV7-9 and TRBJ2-2, with D unclear. Trimming left V 6 bases short and J 6 bases short, with 5 bases between. In germline, CDR1 is SEHNR, CDR2 FQNEAQ (reference sequence). There are 11 residues in the CDR3. Supplemented by reference TRBV7-9 and TRBJ2-2, the full variable domain reads DTGVSQNPRHKITKRGQNVTFRCDPISEHNRLYWYRQTLGQGPEFLTYFQNEAQLEKSRLLSDRFSAERPKGSFSTLEIQRTEQGDSAMYLCASSASGELFFGEGSRLTVL.

V usage is TRBV6-5 and J usage is TRBJ1-5; the match to TRBD1 covers 8 bases. The germline V gene encodes CDR1 MNHEY and CDR2 SVGAGI. J was trimmed by 4 bases and V by 5 bases; bases with no gene match: 4. The CDR3 spans 14 residues. The CDR3 nucleotides read TGTGCCAGCAGTATAAGACAGGGGAATCAGCCCCAGCATTTT. Its translation is CASSIRQGNQPQHF.

This clone appeared once. The chain employs TRBV19 and TRBJ2-3; D might be TRBD1 or TRBD2, each matching 5 bases. The CDR3 covers 14 residues. The ends were cut back, 2 bases at V and 6 bases at J, with 12 bases in the middle. CDR1 is LNHDA and CDR2 is SQIVND in the germline V gene (reference sequence). DNA for the CDR3: TGTGCCAGTAGTATAAACGGGGCCCCCGATACGCAGTATTTT. Residues: CASSINGAPDTQYF.

The chain carries TRBV28 and TRBJ1-1; 9 nucleotides match TRBD1. This CDR3 has 17 amino acids. The V gene end was trimmed by 10 bases and the J gene end by 3 bases; junction bases not matched to a gene: 18. CDR1 is MDHEN, CDR2 SYDVKM, per germline. CDR3 sequence reads: CATLQRGTGRIDTEAFF. The CDR3 bases are TGTGCCACCCTACAACGTGGGACAGGGAGGATTGACACTGAAGCTTTCTTT.

V is TRBV2 and J is TRBJ2-1; D could derive from TRBD1 or TRBD2 (5 bases each). Germline V CDR1 and CDR2: SNHLY, FYNNEI. The length of the CDR3 is 15 residues. V lost 6 bases and J 2 bases, leaving 14 bases between the germline ends. CDR3 nucleotides: TGTGCCAGCAGCCCCTCGGTGGGGGCCTACAATGAGCAGTTCTTC. Amino acids: CASSPSVGAYNEQFF.

The chain links TRBV5-1 to TRBJ2-1; 7 nucleotides match TRBD1. The CDR3 runs 12 residues. CDR1 and CDR2 from the germline V gene are SGHRS and YFSETQ. V shed 7 bases, J shed 6 bases, and the junction held 4 bases outside the gene matches. The DNA for the CDR3 is TGCGCCAGCGGGGGACAGCCCAATGAGCAGTTCTTC. It codes for CASGGQPNEQFF.

This chain uses TRBV20-1 with TRBJ1-1; TRBD1 matches 8 bases. The CDR3 has 11 amino acids. With V trimmed by 2 bases and J by 8 bases, 1 base remained unmatched. Germline V gives CDR1 DFQATT, CDR2 SNEGSKA (reference sequence). CDR3 protein: CSARRDREAFF. The CDR3 region has the DNA TGCAGTGCTAGACGGGACAGGGAAGCTTTCTTT.

The J gene is TRBJ1-1, the V gene TRBV21-1; TRBD1 is taken as the D call from the table, unchecked against the DNA. TRBV21-1 represents a pseudogene. The CDR3 covers 16 residues. DNA for the CDR3: TGTGCCAGCAGCCCCGGGGACAGGCAGATTAACACTGAAGCTTTCTTT. Amino acid sequence: CASSPGDRQINTEAFF.

The chain couples TRBV2 to TRBJ2-5, with 8 bases matching TRBD1. CDR3 size: 15 residues. The junction had 12 bases not matched to a gene; V was cut back by 7 bases and J by 5 bases. Germline V lookup: CDR1 SNHLY, CDR2 FYNNEI. The CDR3 is CASTVRTGSGETQYF. As DNA, the CDR3 is TGTGCCAGCACAGTAAGGACAGGGAGTGGGGAGACCCAGTACTTC.

V usage is TRBV18 and J usage is TRBJ1-2; D uncertain. Germline CDR1 is KGHSH and CDR2 is LQKENI. Trimming left V 1 base short and J 3 bases short, with 15 bases between. This CDR3 has 16 amino acids. The CDR3 sequence: CASSPQDLSPDYGYTF. As DNA, the CDR3 is TGTGCCAGCTCACCACAAGACCTTAGCCCAGACTATGGCTACACCTTC.

The V and J genes are TRBV5-4 and TRBJ2-1; D possibly corresponds to TRBD1 (5 bases). The V end was cut by 2 bases, the J end by 0 bases, with 9 bases between. Germline CDR1 SGHNT, CDR2 YYREEE (reference sequence). The length of the CDR3 is 15 residues. The CDR3 loop reads CASSFPGPSYNEQFF. The CDR3 DNA reads TGTGCCAGCAGCTTCCCAGGGCCCTCCTACAATGAGCAGTTCTTC.

V is TRBV29-1 and J is TRBJ2-3, with TRBD1 as a possible D gene (6 bases). Per germline, CDR1 SQVTM and CDR2 ANQGSEA. The CDR3 spans 13 residues. With 8 bases removed from V and 1 base from J, the gap between germline ends came to 13 bases. The CDR3 bases are TGCAGCTTACAGGGCCCCGGCACAGATACGCAGTATTTT. It encodes CSLQGPGTDTQYF.

The gene calls are TRBV21-1 and TRBJ1-4; the table assigns TRBD1, which was not confirmed against the DNA. TRBV21-1 is flagged as a pseudogene. The CDR3 extends over 16 amino acids. The CDR3 reads CASSKGQGAPDEKLFF. CDR3 nucleotide sequence: TGTGCCAGCAGCAAAGGACAGGGGGCGCCGGATGAAAAACTGTTTTTT.

The gene calls are TRBV7-9 and TRBJ1-3; the D gene is possibly TRBD1 (5 bases). V was clipped by 0 bases and J by 4 bases, with 10 bases between them. CDR3 size: 15 residues. The germline CDR1 and CDR2 sequences are SEHNR and FQNEAQ (reference sequence). CDR3: CASSLAAGYGNTIYF. Written as DNA, the CDR3 is TGTGCCAGCAGCTTAGCGGCAGGGTACGGAAACACCATATATTTT.